These 3 T cell receptor beta chains originate from one sample sequenced in a study of OX40 agonist ivuxolimab in advanced cancers. Profiled with immunoSEQ multiplex PCR; TCRdb holds only in-frame clones, not every one. Of fewer than 100,000 clones listed, approximately 80% were seen once; the top ten hold 0.4% to 0.5%. The sequences come from CD4+ or CD8+ T cells sorted from blood, collected in a trial of the OX40 agonist ivuxolimab. Receptors were obtained from an adult with an advanced solid tumor such as melanoma, head and neck, liver or kidney cancer.

This clone was counted a single time. The chain combines TRBV5-8 with TRBJ1-6; D is possibly TRBD1 (5 bases). Trimming pared 4 bases from V and 8 bases from J, leaving 19 bases between. Germline CDR1 SGHTS, CDR2 YDEGEE. The CDR3 is 16 amino acids. The CDR3 DNA reads TGTGCCAGCAGCCCTTCCCAGACAGCGACTTATTCACCCCTCCACTTT. It translates to CASSPSQTATYSPLHF.

The CDR3 sequence: CASSPLGGSQETQYF. Here the CDR3 DNA reads TGTGCCAGCAGTCCCTTGGGCGGGAGCCAAGAGACCCAGTACTTC. The V call is TRBV7-3, the J call TRBJ2-5, with 7 positions matching TRBD2. The CDR3 extends over 15 amino acids. The junction had 8 bases not matched to a gene; V was cut back by 6 bases and J by 1 base. CDR1 is SGHTA, CDR2 FQGTGA, per germline. Looking up the rest from reference TRBV7-3 and TRBJ2-5 gives the full variable domain: GAGVSQTPSNKVTEKGKYVELRCDPISGHTALYWYRQSLGQGPEFLIYFQGTGAADDSGLPNDRFFAVRPEGSVSTLKIQRTERGDSAVYLCASSPLGGSQETQYFGPGTRLLVL.

V is TRBV28 and J is TRBJ1-1; TRBD1 is a possible D gene (5 bases). With 4 bases removed from V and 5 bases from J, the gap between germline ends came to 11 bases. The CDR3 runs 13 residues. CDR1 is MDHEN, CDR2 SYDVKM, per germline. CDR3 nucleotide sequence: TGTGCCAGCAGTTCTGGGTGGGGGACTGAAGCTTTCTTT. This sequence encodes CASSSGWGTEAFF. The full variable domain, its missing parts supplied by reference TRBV28 and TRBJ1-1, is DVKVTQSSRYLVKRTGEKVFLECVQDMDHENMFWYRQDPGLGLRLIYFSYDVKMKEKGDIPEGYSVSREKKERFSLILESASTNQTSMYLCASSSGWGTEAFFGQGTRLTVV.